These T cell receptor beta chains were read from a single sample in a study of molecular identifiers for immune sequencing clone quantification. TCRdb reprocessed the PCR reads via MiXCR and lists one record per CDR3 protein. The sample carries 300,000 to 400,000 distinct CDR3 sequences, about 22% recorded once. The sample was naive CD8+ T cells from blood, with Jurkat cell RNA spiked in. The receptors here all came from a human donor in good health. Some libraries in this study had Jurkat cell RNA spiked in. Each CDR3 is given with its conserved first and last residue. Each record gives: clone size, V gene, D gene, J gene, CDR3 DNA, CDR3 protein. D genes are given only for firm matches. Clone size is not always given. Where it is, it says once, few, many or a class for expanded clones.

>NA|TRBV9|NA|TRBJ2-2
TGTGCCAGCAGCCTTTCAGGGGGGGCGTTCGCCACCGGGGAGCTGTTTTTT
CASSLSGGAFATGELFF
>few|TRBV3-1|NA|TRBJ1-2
TGTGCCAGCAGCCAAGATTATACCTATGGCTACACCTTC
CASSQDYTYGYTF
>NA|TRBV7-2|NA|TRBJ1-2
TGTGCCAGCGGCTTAGCGATGGCAGACGCAACGGACTATGGCTACACCTTC
CASGLAMADATDYGYTF
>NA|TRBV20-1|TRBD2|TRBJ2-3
TGCAGTGCTAGACCCCGACTAGCTAGCACAGATACGCAGTATTTT
CSARPRLASTDTQYF
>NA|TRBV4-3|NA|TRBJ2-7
TGCGCCAGCAGCCAAGTTTCCCGGATAGAATACCTTTACGAGCAGTACTTC
CASSQVSRIEYLYEQYF
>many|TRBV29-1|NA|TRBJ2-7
TGCAGCGTTGTATCTCCCAGGCGTTACGAGCAGTACTTC
CSVVSPRRYEQYF
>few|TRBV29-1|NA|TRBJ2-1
TGCAGCGTTGAAGGGCACGGGAGGCAGGGGAGGGAACTGAGTAATGAGCAGTTCTTC
CSVEGHGRQGRELSNEQFF
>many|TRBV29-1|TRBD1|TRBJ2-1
TGCAGCGTTGTAGTGGGACAGTCCCTTTACAATGAGCAGTTCTTC
CSVVVGQSLYNEQFF
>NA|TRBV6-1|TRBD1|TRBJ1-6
TGTGCCAGCAGCGAAGACAGGGCCTACTATAATTCACCCCTCCACTTT
CASSEDRAYYNSPLHF
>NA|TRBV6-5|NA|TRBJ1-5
TGTGCCAGCAGTTTATTAGGGGTGAATCAGCCCCAGCATTTT
CASSLLGVNQPQHF
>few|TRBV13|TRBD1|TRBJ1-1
TGTGCCAGCAGCCCGGGACAGGGAGGAAACACTGAAGCTTTCTTT
CASSPGQGGNTEAFF
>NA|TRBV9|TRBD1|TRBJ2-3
TGTGCCAGCAGCTCGCCGGGACAGGGTGGTCCAGATACGCAGTATTTT
CASSSPGQGGPDTQYF
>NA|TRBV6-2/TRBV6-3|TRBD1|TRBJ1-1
TGTGCCAGCATAATACAGGGGGCGCAGAGTTTCACTGAAGCTTTCTTT
CASIIQGAQSFTEAFF
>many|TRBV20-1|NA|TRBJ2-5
TGCAGTGCTCGTGTTGGCGGAGGGTCCCAGTACTTC
CSARVGGGSQYF
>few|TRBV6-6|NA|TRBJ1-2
TGTGCCAGCAGTAGCCCCAGGACAGCCGCTAACTATGGCTACACCTTC
CASSSPRTAANYGYTF
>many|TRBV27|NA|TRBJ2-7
TGTGCCAGCAGTACATGGACAGAGAACTACGAGCAGTACTTC
CASSTWTENYEQYF
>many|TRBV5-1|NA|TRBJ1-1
TGCGCCAGCAGGTACAACCAGAACACTGAAGCTTTCTTT
CASRYNQNTEAFF
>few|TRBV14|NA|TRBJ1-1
TGTGCCAGCAGCCAAGAAAAGGTTAGCGCTGAAGCTTTCTTT
CASSQEKVSAEAFF
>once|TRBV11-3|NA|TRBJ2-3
TGTGCCAGCAGCTTCCGCGCCAGTTCGACAGGAGGGGCAGATACGCAGTATTTT
CASSFRASSTGGADTQYF
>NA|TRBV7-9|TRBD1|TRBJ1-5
TGTGCCAGCAGGGACGACAGGGGCAATCAGCCCCAGCATTTT
CASRDDRGNQPQHF
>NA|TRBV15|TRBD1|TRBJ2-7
TGTGCCACCAGCGAAGGCAGGGGGTGCGAGCAGTACTTC
CATSEGRGCEQYF
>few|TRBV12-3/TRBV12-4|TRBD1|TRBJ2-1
TGTGCCAGCAGCTTATCCCCCGGGACAGCAAGCGATGAGCAGTTCTTC
CASSLSPGTASDEQFF
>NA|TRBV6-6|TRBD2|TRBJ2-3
TGTGCCAGCAGTTACGTTTCAGGGGGACTAGCGGGAGATACGCAGTATTTT
CASSYVSGGLAGDTQYF
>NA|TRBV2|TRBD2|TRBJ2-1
TGTGCCAGCAGGGAACTAGCGGACTCCTACAATGAGCAGTTCTTC
CASRELADSYNEQFF
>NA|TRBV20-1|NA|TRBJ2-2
TGCAGTGCCGTGGTGGCGAACACCGGGGAGCTGTTTTTT
CSAVVANTGELFF
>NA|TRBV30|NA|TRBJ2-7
TGTGCCTGGAGTGTCGAAGAATACGGGCAGAACTTC
CAWSVEEYGQNF
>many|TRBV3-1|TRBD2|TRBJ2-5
TGTGCCAGCATCGGGTCCCGGGGGGTCACAGAGACCCAGTACTTC
CASIGSRGVTETQYF
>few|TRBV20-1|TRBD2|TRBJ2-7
TGCAGTTTCGGGCTAGCGGGAGTAGGCGAGCAGTACTTC
CSFGLAGVGEQYF
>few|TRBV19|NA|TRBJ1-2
TGTGCCAGTGCCCACGGCACCTATGGCTACACCTTC
CASAHGTYGYTF
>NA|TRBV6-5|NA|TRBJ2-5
TGTGCCAGCAGTCAGGTAGCGGCCGATCAAGAGCCCCAGTACTTC
CASSQVAADQEPQYF
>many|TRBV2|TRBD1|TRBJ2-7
TGTGCCAGCGGTCCAGGGGGCGTTTACGAGCAGTACTTC
CASGPGGVYEQYF
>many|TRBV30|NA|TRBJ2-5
TGTGCCTGGAGTCGAGTAGAAGAGACCCAGTACTTC
CAWSRVEETQYF
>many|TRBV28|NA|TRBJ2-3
TGTGCCAGCAGTTTGAGTTTAGCGAACACAGATACGCAGTATTTT
CASSLSLANTDTQYF
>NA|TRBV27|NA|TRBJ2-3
TGTGCCAGCAGTGACTTGTTGGCAGGAGGAACAGATACGCAGTATTTT
CASSDLLAGGTDTQYF
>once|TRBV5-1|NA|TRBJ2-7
TGCGCCAGCAGCTTCGCCCGGGACGCGCCCTACGAGCAGTGCTTC
CASSFARDAPYEQCF
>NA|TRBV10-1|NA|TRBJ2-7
TGCGCCAGCAGTGGAGGGGCAGGCTACGAGCAGTACTTC
CASSGGAGYEQYF
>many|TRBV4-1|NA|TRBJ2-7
TGCGCCAGCAGCCAAGCAACAGGGTTCGAGCAGTACTTC
CASSQATGFEQYF
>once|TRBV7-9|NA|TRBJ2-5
TGTGCCAGCAGCGACCTGACAGGACTAGAGACCCAGTACTTC
CASSDLTGLETQYF
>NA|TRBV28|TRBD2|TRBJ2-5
TGTGCCGGCAGTCCCTTAGCGGGAGTTGAAGAGACCCAGTACTTC
CAGSPLAGVEETQYF
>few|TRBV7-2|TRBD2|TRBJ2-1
TGTGCCAGCAGCGATGCTAGCGGCTCCTACAATGAGCAGTTCTTC
CASSDASGSYNEQFF
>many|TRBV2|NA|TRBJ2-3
TGTGCCAGCAGTGAGAGCCAGGAGGCAGATACGCAGTATTTT
CASSESQEADTQYF
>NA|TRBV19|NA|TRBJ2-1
TGTGCCAGTCGATTGTCGGTCGGGTCCTACAATGAGCAGTTCTTC
CASRLSVGSYNEQFF
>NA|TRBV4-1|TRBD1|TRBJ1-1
TGCGCCAGCGGCCAAATACAGGGGGCTGAGTTGGGAGCTTTCTTT
CASGQIQGAELGAFF
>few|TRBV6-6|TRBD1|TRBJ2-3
TGTGCCAGCAGGCGGACAGGGCCTACTAGCACAGATACGCAGTATTTT
CASRRTGPTSTDTQYF
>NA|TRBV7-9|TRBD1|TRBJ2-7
TGTGCCAGCAGCCGTGCCGGGACAGGGACCTACGAGCAGTACTTC
CASSRAGTGTYEQYF
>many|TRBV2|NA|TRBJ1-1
TGTGCCAGCAGTGCCGACCTGGCCAAGGACACTGAAGCTTTCTTT
CASSADLAKDTEAFF
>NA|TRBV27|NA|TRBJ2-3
TGTGCCAGCAGTTTATCAGGCGGGATAGGGGTAGATACGCGGTATTTT
CASSLSGGIGVDTRYF
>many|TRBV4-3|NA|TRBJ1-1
TGCGCCAGCAGCTTCCAGGGTGGCACTGAAGCTTTCTTT
CASSFQGGTEAFF
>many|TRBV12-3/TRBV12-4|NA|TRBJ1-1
TGTGCCAGCAGTTTATCGAACACTGAAGCTTTCTTT
CASSLSNTEAFF
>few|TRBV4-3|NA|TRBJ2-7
TGCGCCAGCAGCCAAGAGGGGCAGGGAGACTACGAGCAGTACTTC
CASSQEGQGDYEQYF